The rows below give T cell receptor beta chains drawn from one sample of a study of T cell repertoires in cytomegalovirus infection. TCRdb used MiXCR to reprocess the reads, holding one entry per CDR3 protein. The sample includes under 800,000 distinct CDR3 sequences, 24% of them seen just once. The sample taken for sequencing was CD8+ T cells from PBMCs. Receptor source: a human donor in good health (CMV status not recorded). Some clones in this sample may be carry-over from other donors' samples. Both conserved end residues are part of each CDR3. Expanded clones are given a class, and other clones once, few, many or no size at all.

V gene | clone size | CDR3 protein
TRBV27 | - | CASSSHVMRLTDTQYF
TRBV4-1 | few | CASSRGRINEKLFF
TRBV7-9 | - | CASSSPWGEVDGETQYF
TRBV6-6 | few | CASSPDGYLNEQFF
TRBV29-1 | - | CSVEGEGDRGYNEQFF
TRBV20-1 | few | CSAISTSGGAYNEQFF
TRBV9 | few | CASSVDLGSTDTQYF
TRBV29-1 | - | CSVESETGVNGELFF
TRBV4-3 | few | CASSQDTRGANTEAFF
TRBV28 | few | CASSSDQPQHF
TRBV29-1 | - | CSVEIWTGKNYGYTF
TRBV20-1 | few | CSARDRGDSGVSYNEQFF
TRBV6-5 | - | CASSYSPREIMNTEAFF
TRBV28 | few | CASSLWSYNEQFF
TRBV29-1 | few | CSVDADRGIGYTF
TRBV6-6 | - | CASNPGELFF
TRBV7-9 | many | CASSSGDEQYF
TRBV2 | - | CASSDGRLDGYTF
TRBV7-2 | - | CASSLVPGVRETQYF
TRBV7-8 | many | CASSLSGGAYQETQYF
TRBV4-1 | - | CASSQDGGGGFDNEQFF
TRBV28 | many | CASRIQGARNEQFF
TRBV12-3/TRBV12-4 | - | CASSSLAAGGDTQYF
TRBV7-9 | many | CASSLGGGPSSGANVLTF
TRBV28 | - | CASSRQGNEKLFF
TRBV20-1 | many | CSARIQFRGVGTEAFF
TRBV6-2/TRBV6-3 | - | CASSYSGSIEQFF
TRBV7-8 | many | CASGSGGTQISYEQYF
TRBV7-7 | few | CASSLAHVDGELFF
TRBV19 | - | CASSGAGGESYNEQFF
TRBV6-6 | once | CASTPDSFATNEKLFF
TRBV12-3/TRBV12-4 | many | CASSFGRYGYTF
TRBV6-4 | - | CASSDSGGDEQFF
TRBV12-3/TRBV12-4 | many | CASSWGASYEQYF
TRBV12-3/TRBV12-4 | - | CASSLNPMSTDTQYF
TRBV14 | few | CASSYSGGRDEQFF
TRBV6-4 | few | CASSANRSPYNEQFF
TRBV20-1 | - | CSALDSLNEKLFF
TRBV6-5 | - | CASSYSRDDGYTF
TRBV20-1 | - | CSANEAGGIYNEQFF
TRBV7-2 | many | CASSLAGTAGETQYF
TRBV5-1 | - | CASSLDSDENSPLHF
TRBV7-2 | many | CASSPPTSRDTQYF